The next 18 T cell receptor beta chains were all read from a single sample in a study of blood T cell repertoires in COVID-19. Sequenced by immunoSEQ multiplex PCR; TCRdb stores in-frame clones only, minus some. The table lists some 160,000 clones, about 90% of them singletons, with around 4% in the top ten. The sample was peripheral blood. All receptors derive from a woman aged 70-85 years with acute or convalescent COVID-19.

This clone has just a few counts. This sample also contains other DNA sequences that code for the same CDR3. DNA of the CDR3: TGCGCCAGCAGCCAAGACCCCCTAAACACTGAAGCTTTCTTT. It yields the protein CASSQDPLNTEAFF. This rearrangement joins TRBV4-3 to TRBJ1-1; no clear D gene. Deletions cut 0 bases from V and 2 bases from J, with 7 bases between. CDR1 is LGHNA and CDR2 is YSLEER in the germline V gene. The CDR3 extends over 14 amino acids.

The CDR3, as DNA: TGTGCCAGCAGCTTGGGCCAGGACTACGAGCAGTACTTC. This codes for CASSLGQDYEQYF. This chain uses TRBV5-5 with TRBJ2-7; D gene uncertain. Germline loops: CDR1 SGHKS, CDR2 YYEKEE (reference sequence). This CDR3 has 13 amino acids. V was shortened by 0 bases and J by 3 bases, with 7 bases between the two germline ends.

CDR3 nucleotide sequence: TGTGCCAGCAGTTTCAGGGGTGAAGAGACCCAGTACTTC. This sequence encodes CASSFRGEETQYF. V is TRBV28 and J is TRBJ2-5; D possibly corresponds to TRBD1 (6 bases). V was cut by 3 bases and J by 3 bases, with 8 bases left in between. The CDR3 extends over 13 amino acids. Looked up from germline, CDR1 is MDHEN and CDR2 is SYDVKM.

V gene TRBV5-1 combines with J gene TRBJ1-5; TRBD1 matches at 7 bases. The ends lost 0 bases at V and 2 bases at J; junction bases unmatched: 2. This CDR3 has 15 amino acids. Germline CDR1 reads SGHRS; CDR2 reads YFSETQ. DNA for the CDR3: TGCGCCAGCAGCTTGGATCAGGGGGGCAATCAGCCCCAGCATTTT. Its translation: CASSLDQGGNQPQHF.

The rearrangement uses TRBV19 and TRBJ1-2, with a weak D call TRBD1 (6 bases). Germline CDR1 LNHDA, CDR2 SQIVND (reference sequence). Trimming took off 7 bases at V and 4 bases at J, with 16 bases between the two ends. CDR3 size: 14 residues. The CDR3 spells CASNRAQGLYGYTF. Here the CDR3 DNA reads TGTGCCAGTAACAGGGCGCAGGGGCTCTATGGCTACACCTTC.

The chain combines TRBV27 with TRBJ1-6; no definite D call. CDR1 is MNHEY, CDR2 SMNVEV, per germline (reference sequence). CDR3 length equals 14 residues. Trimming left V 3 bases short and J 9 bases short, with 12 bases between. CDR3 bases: TGTGCCAGCAGTTTTAGTGGTACGGGTTCACCCCTCCACTTT. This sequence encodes CASSFSGTGSPLHF.

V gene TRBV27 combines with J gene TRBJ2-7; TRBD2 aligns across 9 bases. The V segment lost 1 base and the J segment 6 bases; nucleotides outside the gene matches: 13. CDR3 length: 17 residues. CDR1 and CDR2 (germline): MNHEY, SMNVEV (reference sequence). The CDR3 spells CASSLLSLAGGLAEQYF. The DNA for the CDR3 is TGTGCCAGCAGTTTATTAAGTTTGGCGGGAGGGCTGGCCGAGCAGTACTTC.

This CDR3 reads CASSPRGLAGNNEQFF. The CDR3 DNA follows: TGTGCCAGCAGCCCACGGGGACTAGCGGGTAACAATGAGCAGTTCTTC. The chain uses TRBV9 and TRBJ2-1, with TRBD2 identical over 12 bases. CDR3 size: 16 residues. Germline CDR1 is SGDLS and CDR2 is YYNGEE. Trimming at V came to 4 bases and at J to 5 bases, leaving 7 bases not matched to a gene.

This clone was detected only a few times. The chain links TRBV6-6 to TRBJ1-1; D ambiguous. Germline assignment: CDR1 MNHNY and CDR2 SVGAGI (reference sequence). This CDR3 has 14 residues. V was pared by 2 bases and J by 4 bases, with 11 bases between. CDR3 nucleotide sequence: TGTGCCAGCAGTTACCCCGAGGGTGCCACTGAAGCTTTCTTT. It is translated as CASSYPEGATEAFF.

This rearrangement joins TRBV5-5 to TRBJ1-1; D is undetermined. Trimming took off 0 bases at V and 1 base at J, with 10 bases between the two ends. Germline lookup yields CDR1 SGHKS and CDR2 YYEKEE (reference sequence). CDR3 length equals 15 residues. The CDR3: CASSLVMAANTEAFF. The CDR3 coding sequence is TGTGCCAGCAGCTTGGTTATGGCGGCGAACACTGAAGCTTTCTTT.

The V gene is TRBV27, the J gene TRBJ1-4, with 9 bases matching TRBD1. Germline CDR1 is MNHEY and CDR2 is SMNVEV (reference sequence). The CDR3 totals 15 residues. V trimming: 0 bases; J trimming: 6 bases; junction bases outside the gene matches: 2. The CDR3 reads CASSLSGTGHEKLFF. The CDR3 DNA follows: TGTGCCAGCAGTTTATCGGGGACAGGGCATGAAAAACTGTTTTTT.

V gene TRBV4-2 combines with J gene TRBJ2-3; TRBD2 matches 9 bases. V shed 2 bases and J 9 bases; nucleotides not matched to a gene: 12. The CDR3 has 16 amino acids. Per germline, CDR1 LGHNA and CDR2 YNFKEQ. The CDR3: CASSQLGGGALNTQYF. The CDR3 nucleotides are TGTGCCAGCAGCCAATTAGGCGGGGGGGCCTTGAACACGCAGTATTTT.

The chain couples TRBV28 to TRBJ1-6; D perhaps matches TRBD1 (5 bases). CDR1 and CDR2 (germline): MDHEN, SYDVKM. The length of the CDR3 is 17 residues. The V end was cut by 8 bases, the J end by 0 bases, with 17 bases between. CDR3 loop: CASRSGQKSSYNSPLHF. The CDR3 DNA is TGTGCCAGCCGGTCAGGGCAGAAGAGCTCCTATAATTCACCCCTCCACTTT.

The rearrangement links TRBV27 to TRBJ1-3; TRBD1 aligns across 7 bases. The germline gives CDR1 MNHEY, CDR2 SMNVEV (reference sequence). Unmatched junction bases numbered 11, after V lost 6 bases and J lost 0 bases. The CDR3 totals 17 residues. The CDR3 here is CASSPKGQINSGNTIYF. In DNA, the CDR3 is TGTGCCAGCAGCCCTAAGGGACAGATTAACTCTGGAAACACCATATATTTT.

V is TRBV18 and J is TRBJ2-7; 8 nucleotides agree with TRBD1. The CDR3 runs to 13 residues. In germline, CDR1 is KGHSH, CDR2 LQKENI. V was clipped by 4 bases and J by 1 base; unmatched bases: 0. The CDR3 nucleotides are TGTGCCAGCTCACGGACAGGGTCCTACGAGCAGTACTTC. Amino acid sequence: CASSRTGSYEQYF.

CDR3 DNA sequence: TGTGCCAGCAGCTTAGGGGCGGCAGATACGCAGTATTTT. Translation gives CASSLGAADTQYF. V and J are TRBV7-3 and TRBJ2-3; maybe TRBD1 (5 bases). There are 13 residues in the CDR3. Per the germline V gene, CDR1 is SGHTA and CDR2 is FQGTGA. Trimming shortened V by 2 bases and J by 4 bases, and 7 bases separated the two germline ends.

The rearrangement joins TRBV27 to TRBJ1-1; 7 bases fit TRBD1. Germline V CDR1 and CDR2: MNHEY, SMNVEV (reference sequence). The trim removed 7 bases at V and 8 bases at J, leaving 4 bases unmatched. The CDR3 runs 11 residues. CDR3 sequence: CASIQGVEAFF. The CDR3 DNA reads TGTGCCAGCATCCAGGGGGTCGAAGCTTTCTTT.

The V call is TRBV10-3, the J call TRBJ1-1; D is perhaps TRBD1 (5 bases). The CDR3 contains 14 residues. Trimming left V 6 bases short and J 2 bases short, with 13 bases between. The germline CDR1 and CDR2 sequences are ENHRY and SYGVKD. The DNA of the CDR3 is TGTGCCATCAGGCCCATACAGGATAACACTGAAGCTTTCTTT. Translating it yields CAIRPIQDNTEAFF.